The 25 T cell receptor beta chains given below trace back to one sample, sequenced in a study of blood T cell repertoires in COVID-19. Clones were sequenced by immunoSEQ multiplex PCR, and TCRdb holds only the in-frame ones, with some missing. This sample carries about 270,000 clones, about 85% of them seen once, and the ten largest clones take less than 3%. Sequencing was performed on PBMCs or T cells enriched from blood (not recorded which). The origin of the receptors is a woman in her forties or fifties who had recovered from COVID-19.

This chain joins TRBV4-1 and TRBJ1-4; D perhaps matches TRBD1 (6 bases). V lost 0 bases to trimming and J lost 8 bases, with 16 bases between them. The CDR3 covers 16 residues. Germline lookup yields CDR1 MGHRA and CDR2 YSYEKL. The CDR3 coding sequence is TGCGCCAGCAGCCAAGATGCGGGGGGCCGTATGGAAAAACTGTTTTTT. Its protein product is CASSQDAGGRMEKLFF.

The chain couples TRBV6-5 to TRBJ2-1; perhaps TRBD2 as D (6 bases). V lost 6 bases, J lost 5 bases, and 17 bases lay in between. Germline V lookup: CDR1 MNHEY, CDR2 SVGAGI. The CDR3 totals 15 residues. The CDR3 here is CASRAGTPNDNEQFF. The CDR3 DNA follows: TGTGCCAGCAGGGCCGGGACTCCGAACGACAATGAGCAGTTCTTC.

V gene TRBV27 combines with J gene TRBJ2-3; possible D gene TRBD2, 6 bases. With 4 bases removed from V and 2 bases from J, the gap between germline ends came to 13 bases. The CDR3 is 15 amino acids. Germline CDR1 MNHEY, CDR2 SMNVEV (reference sequence). The DNA of the CDR3 is TGTGCCAGCAGTTCCCTGCGCGGGGTCACAGATACGCAGTATTTT. Translation gives CASSSLRGVTDTQYF.

The rearrangement uses TRBV7-2 and TRBJ2-3, with D possibly being TRBD1 (5 bases). Trimming removed 3 bases at V and 7 bases at J, with 8 bases between. Germline V gene data show CDR1 as SGHTA and CDR2 as FQGNSA. This CDR3 has 12 residues. CDR3 sequence: CASSLTDYTQYF. CDR3 DNA sequence: TGTGCCAGCAGCTTGACAGATTATACGCAGTATTTT.

This clone appeared a single time. The rearrangement links TRBV7-2 to TRBJ2-1; TRBD2 matches at 9 bases. The length of the CDR3 is 17 residues. CDR1 is SGHTA, CDR2 FQGNSA, per germline. With 4 bases clipped from V and 3 bases from J, the junction kept 10 bases outside the gene matches. Written as DNA, the CDR3 is TGTGCCAGCAGCTCGGGAGCGGGAGGTCGAGGCTACAATGAGCAGTTCTTC. Its translation is CASSSGAGGRGYNEQFF.

This chain connects TRBV2 to TRBJ2-3; 10 bases are shared with TRBD2. The germline V gene encodes CDR1 SNHLY and CDR2 FYNNEI. CDR3 length: 14 residues. J was trimmed by 1 base and V by 7 bases; bases with no gene match: 2. CDR3 coding DNA: TGTGCCAGCACCCTAGCGGGAGGCACAGATACGCAGTATTTT. It translates to CASTLAGGTDTQYF. The whole variable domain, remainder taken from reference TRBV2 and TRBJ2-3, is EPEVTQTPSHQVTQMGQEVILRCVPISNHLYFYWYRQILGQKVEFLVSFYNNEISEKSEIFDDQFSVERPDGSNFTLKIRSTKLEDSAMYFCASTLAGGTDTQYFGPGTRLTVL.

V is TRBV19 and J is TRBJ1-1; D unclear. The CDR3 totals 13 residues. Germline V gives CDR1 LNHDA, CDR2 SQIVND (reference sequence). Trimming cost V 5 bases and J 3 bases, with 10 bases left between them. CDR3 loop: CASSYREHTEAFF. The DNA for the CDR3 is TGTGCCAGTAGTTATAGGGAGCACACTGAAGCTTTCTTT.

The rearrangement uses TRBV7-3 and TRBJ2-2; the match to TRBD2 covers 7 bases. The length of the CDR3 is 14 residues. The V gene's germline CDR1 is SGHTA and CDR2 FQGTGA. V shed 4 bases and J 1 base; nucleotides not matched to a gene: 0. The CDR3: CASSSGGNTGELFF. Here the CDR3 DNA reads TGTGCCAGCAGCTCGGGGGGGAACACCGGGGAGCTGTTTTTT.

This chain links TRBV7-2 with TRBJ2-7; perhaps TRBD2 as D (6 bases). The V gene's germline CDR1 is SGHTA and CDR2 FQGNSA. The CDR3 runs to 13 residues. V lost 5 bases, J lost 3 bases, and 11 bases lay in between. CDR3 protein: CASSQGLFYEQYF. The CDR3 coding sequence is TGTGCCAGCAGCCAGGGACTTTTCTACGAGCAGTACTTC.

A single count supports this clone. V gene TRBV7-9 combines with J gene TRBJ2-7; D perhaps matches TRBD1 (5 bases). V was shortened by 5 bases and J by 6 bases, with 17 bases between the two germline ends. This CDR3 region has 14 residues. The germline V gene encodes CDR1 SEHNR and CDR2 FQNEAQ (reference sequence). The DNA for the CDR3 is TGTGCCAGCAGCGACAGTCTAGTAACGGGCGAGCAGTACTTC. This translates into CASSDSLVTGEQYF.

The rearrangement uses TRBV7-6 and TRBJ2-2; the D gene is possibly TRBD1 (6 bases). V lost 4 bases, J lost 3 bases, and 12 bases lay in between. The germline gives CDR1 SGHVS, CDR2 FNYEAQ. The CDR3 has 15 residues. In DNA form, the CDR3 reads TGTGCCAGCAGCTCCCGACAGGCCTACACCGGGGAGCTGTTTTTT. Its translation: CASSSRQAYTGELFF.

In DNA form, the CDR3 reads TGTGCCAGCAGCAGAGGACTGAATGAAAAACTGTTTTTT. It is translated as CASSRGLNEKLFF. The V gene is TRBV6-5, the J gene TRBJ1-4; D unresolved. Germline CDR1 MNHEY, CDR2 SVGAGI. V was cut by 6 bases and J by 5 bases, with 10 bases left in between. The CDR3 contains 13 residues.

The rearrangement joins TRBV3-1 (or the pseudogene TRBV3-2) to TRBJ2-1; weak D call: TRBD2 (5 bases). Per the germline V gene, CDR1 is LGHDT and CDR2 is YNNKEL (reference sequence). Trimming removed 4 bases at V and 2 bases at J, with 9 bases between. The CDR3 has 14 residues. The CDR3 sequence: CASSPRRAYNEQFF. The CDR3 nucleotides are TGTGCCAGCAGCCCACGGCGGGCCTACAATGAGCAGTTCTTC.

V and J are TRBV6-5 and TRBJ1-2; no definite D call. V was trimmed by 4 bases and J by 0 bases, leaving 15 bases between them. The CDR3 contains 16 residues. The germline V gene encodes CDR1 MNHEY and CDR2 SVGAGI. This CDR3 reads CASSSGLSGTNYGYTF. The CDR3 DNA reads TGTGCCAGCAGTTCAGGACTGTCGGGTACTAACTATGGCTACACCTTC.

This chain joins TRBV9 and TRBJ1-3, with a tentative D call TRBD1 (6 bases). CDR1 and CDR2 from the germline V gene are SGDLS and YYNGEE. The CDR3 runs to 16 residues. V shed 4 bases and J shed 0 bases, with 14 bases lying between them. Here the CDR3 DNA reads TGTGCCAGCAGCACAAGACAGGCGAGCTCTGGAAACACCATATATTTT. This gives the protein CASSTRQASSGNTIYF.

This chain uses TRBV27 with TRBJ1-2; TRBD1 agrees at 10 bases. The CDR3 length is 15 residues. Per the germline V gene, CDR1 is MNHEY and CDR2 is SMNVEV (reference sequence). The V gene end was trimmed by 4 bases and the J gene end by 2 bases; junction bases not matched to a gene: 4. The CDR3 DNA reads TGTGCCAGCAGTTATCGGACAGGGGGAAACTATGGCTACACCTTC. This sequence encodes CASSYRTGGNYGYTF.

There are a few counts of this clone. The chain recombines TRBV11-2 with TRBJ2-3; 13 bases map to TRBD2. V lost 5 bases to trimming and J lost 4 bases; unmatched junction nucleotides: 6. The germline gives CDR1 SGHAT, CDR2 FQNNGV. The length of the CDR3 is 16 residues. The CDR3 bases are TGTGCCAGCAGCACGGGACTAGCGGGAATACCAGATACGCAGTATTTT. Translated: CASSTGLAGIPDTQYF.

The CDR3 DNA reads TGCGCCAGCAGCCAGCTTGAGCGGGTTAGCACAGATACGCAGTATTTT. Its protein product is CASSQLERVSTDTQYF. This chain joins TRBV4-1 and TRBJ2-3, with a possible D match to TRBD2 (6 bases). Trimming removed 3 bases from V and 0 bases from J, with 13 bases in between. The germline V gene has CDR1 MGHRA and CDR2 YSYEKL. This CDR3 has 16 residues.

This chain joins TRBV28 and TRBJ1-4, with a possible D match to TRBD1 (5 bases). Looked up from germline, CDR1 is MDHEN and CDR2 is SYDVKM. V lost 11 bases, J lost 8 bases, and 15 bases lay in between. The CDR3 runs 12 residues. CDR3 sequence: CASVGGREKLFF. CDR3 bases: TGTGCCTCCGTCGGGGGTCGAGAAAAACTGTTTTTT.

The genes are TRBV19 and TRBJ1-2, with D possibly TRBD1 on 6 matching bases. V was trimmed by 7 bases and J by 0 bases, leaving 12 bases between them. CDR3 length: 14 amino acids. Germline loops: CDR1 LNHDA, CDR2 SQIVND (reference sequence). CDR3 amino acids: CASIEQGANYGYTF. The CDR3 region has the DNA TGTGCCAGTATTGAACAGGGCGCTAACTATGGCTACACCTTC.

This sequence joins TRBV19 and TRBJ2-3, with D unresolved. Trimming took off 3 bases at V and 2 bases at J, with 9 bases between the two ends. CDR3 length equals 14 residues. CDR1 is LNHDA, CDR2 SQIVND, per germline (reference sequence). CDR3 in amino acids: CASSIQVATDTQYF. For the CDR3, the DNA is TGTGCCAGTAGTATCCAGGTCGCCACAGATACGCAGTATTTT.

This chain connects TRBV7-9 to TRBJ2-5, with D maybe TRBD2 (5 bases). Germline V CDR1 and CDR2: SEHNR, FQNEAQ (reference sequence). This CDR3 comprises 14 residues. V lost 1 base and J 2 bases, leaving 8 bases between the germline ends. The CDR3 region is CASSLVAKQETQYF. In DNA form, the CDR3 reads TGTGCCAGCAGCTTAGTAGCGAAACAAGAGACCCAGTACTTC.

The rearrangement uses TRBV6-4 and TRBJ2-3; TRBD2 matches at 11 bases. The CDR3 length is 15 residues. The germline V gene encodes CDR1 MRHNA and CDR2 SNTAGT. With V trimmed by 8 bases and J by 6 bases, 10 bases remained unmatched. The CDR3 region has the DNA TGTGCCAGCCGAGATCTAGCGGGAGGATCGGATACGCAGTATTTT. Its protein is CASRDLAGGSDTQYF.

The chain combines TRBV7-9 with TRBJ1-5; D possibly corresponds to TRBD1 (5 bases). This CDR3 region has 15 residues. The germline CDR1 and CDR2 sequences are SEHNR and FQNEAQ (reference sequence). Trimming stripped 6 bases from V and 0 bases from J, with 12 bases between. The CDR3 DNA is TGTGCCAGCAGTGGGGCCGGAGATAGCAATCAGCCCCAGCATTTT. It is translated as CASSGAGDSNQPQHF.

Comment on this clone: This sample includes further DNA sequences coding for the same CDR3. The chain employs TRBV18 and TRBJ2-7, with unresolved D. The V gene lost 3 bases and the J gene lost 3 bases, with 9 bases spanning the gap. The CDR3 extends over 13 amino acids. CDR1 and CDR2 (germline): KGHSH, LQKENI. CDR3 sequence: CASSPGSFYEQYF. As DNA, the CDR3 is TGTGCCAGCTCACCGGGCAGCTTCTACGAGCAGTACTTC.